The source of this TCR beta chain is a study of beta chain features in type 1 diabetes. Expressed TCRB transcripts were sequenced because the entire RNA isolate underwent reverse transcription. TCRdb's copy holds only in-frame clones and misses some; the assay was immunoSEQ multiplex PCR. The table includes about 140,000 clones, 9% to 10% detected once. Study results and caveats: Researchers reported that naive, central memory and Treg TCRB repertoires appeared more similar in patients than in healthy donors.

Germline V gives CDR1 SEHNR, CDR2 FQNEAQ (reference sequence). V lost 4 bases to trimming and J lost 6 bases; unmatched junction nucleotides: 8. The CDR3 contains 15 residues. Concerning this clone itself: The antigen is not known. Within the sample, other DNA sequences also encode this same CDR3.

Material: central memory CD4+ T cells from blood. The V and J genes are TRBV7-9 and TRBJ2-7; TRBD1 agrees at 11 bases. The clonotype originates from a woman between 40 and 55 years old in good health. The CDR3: CASSYPGQGAAEQYF. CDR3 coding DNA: TGTGCCAGCAGCTACCCAGGACAGGGGGCCGCCGAGCAGTACTTC.